This T cell receptor beta chain was captured in a study of cytomegalovirus exposure and HLA in healthy donors. Losses at the gene ends were 5 bases for V and 7 bases for J; bases not matched to a gene: 11. This CDR3 has 16 residues. CDR1 is SGHVS, CDR2 FNYEAQ, per germline. Of note for this clone: The antigen is undetermined.

Both 60 Vbeta primers and 13 Jbeta primers went into the PCR. The method was immunoSEQ multiplex PCR; TCRdb's version includes in-frame clones alone and lacks a portion of them. The sample shows 130,000 or so clones, about three fifths of them seen only once. Regarding the study as a whole: An analysis that came later showed most CMV-associated TCR beta chains appearing HLA-restricted. Later analysis identified around 15,000 TCR beta sequences associated with HLA alleles, using a false discovery rate threshold of 0.05.

The receptor's source is a male donor in good health and CMV-seronegative. Sequencing was performed on PBMCs. The chain employs TRBV7-6 and TRBJ1-4; 9 bases align to TRBD1. This chain's CDR3 is CASSQTGGAEGEKLFF. Here the CDR3 DNA reads TGTGCCAGCAGCCAAACAGGGGGCGCAGAGGGTGAAAAACTGTTTTTT.